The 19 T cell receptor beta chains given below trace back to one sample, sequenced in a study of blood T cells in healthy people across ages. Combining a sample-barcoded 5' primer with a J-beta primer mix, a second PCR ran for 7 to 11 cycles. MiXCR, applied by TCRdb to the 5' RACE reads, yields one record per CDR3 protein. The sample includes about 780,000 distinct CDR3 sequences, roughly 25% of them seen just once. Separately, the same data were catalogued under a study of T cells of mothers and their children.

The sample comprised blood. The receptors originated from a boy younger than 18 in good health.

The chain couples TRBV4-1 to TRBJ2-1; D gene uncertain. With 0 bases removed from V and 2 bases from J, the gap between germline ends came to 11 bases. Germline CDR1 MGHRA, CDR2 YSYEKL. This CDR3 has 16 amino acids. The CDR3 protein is CASSQEQQLTYNEQFF. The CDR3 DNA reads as TGCGCCAGCAGCCAAGAACAACAGCTTACCTACAATGAGCAGTTCTTC.

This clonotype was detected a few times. CDR3 amino acids: CSARVQGTTNYGYTF. The CDR3 DNA sequence: TGCAGTGCTAGGGTCCAGGGGACAACTAACTATGGCTACACCTTC. The V call is TRBV20-1, the J call TRBJ1-2, with D perhaps matching TRBD1 (6 bases). CDR3 length: 15 residues. Between the trimmed V and J ends, which lost 3 bases and 0 bases, there was a span of 14 bases. Germline V gives CDR1 DFQATT, CDR2 SNEGSKA (reference sequence).

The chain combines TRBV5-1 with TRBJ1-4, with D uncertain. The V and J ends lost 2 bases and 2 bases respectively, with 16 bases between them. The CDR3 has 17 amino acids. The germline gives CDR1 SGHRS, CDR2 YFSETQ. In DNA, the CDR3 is TGCGCCAGCAGCTTCCGACGGCGTGGTGACACTAATGAAAAACTGTTTTTT. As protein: CASSFRRRGDTNEKLFF.

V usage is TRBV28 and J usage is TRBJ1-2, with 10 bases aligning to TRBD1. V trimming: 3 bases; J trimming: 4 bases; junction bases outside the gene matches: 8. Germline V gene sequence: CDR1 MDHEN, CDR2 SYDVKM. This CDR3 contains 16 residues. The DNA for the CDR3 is TGTGCCAGCAGTTTCCTCCGGACAGGGGGAGGCTATGGCTACACCTTC. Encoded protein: CASSFLRTGGGYGYTF.

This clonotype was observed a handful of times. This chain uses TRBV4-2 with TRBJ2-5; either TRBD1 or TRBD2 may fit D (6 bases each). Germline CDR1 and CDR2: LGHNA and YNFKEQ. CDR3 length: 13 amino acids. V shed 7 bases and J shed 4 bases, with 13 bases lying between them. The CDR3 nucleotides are TGTGCCAGCACTCTAGGGGGGAGAGAGACCCAGTACTTC. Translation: CASTLGGRETQYF.

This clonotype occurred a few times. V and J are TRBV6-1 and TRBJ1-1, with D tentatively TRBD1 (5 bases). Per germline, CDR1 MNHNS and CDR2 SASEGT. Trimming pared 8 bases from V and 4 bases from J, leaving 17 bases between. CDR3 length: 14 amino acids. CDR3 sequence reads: CASGPGAQITEAFF. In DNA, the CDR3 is TGTGCCAGCGGCCCTGGGGCTCAGATCACTGAAGCTTTCTTT.

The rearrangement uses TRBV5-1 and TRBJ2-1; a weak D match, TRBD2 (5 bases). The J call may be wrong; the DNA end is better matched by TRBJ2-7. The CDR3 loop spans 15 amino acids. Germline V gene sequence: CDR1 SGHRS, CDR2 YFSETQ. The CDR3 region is CASSFVDRSGYEQYF. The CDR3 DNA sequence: TGCGCCAGCAGCTTCGTCGACCGGTCGGGGTACGAGCAGTACTTC.

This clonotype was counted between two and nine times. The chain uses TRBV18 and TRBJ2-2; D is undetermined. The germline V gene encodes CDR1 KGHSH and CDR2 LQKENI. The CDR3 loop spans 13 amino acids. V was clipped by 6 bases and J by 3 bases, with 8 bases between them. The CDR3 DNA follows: TGTGCCAGCTCCGGGCAATACACCGGGGAGCTGTTTTTT. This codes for CASSGQYTGELFF.

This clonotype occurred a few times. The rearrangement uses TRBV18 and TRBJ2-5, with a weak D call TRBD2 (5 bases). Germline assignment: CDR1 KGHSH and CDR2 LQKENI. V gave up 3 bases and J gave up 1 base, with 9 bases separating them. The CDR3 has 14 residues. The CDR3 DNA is TGTGCCAGCTCACCGGACTCGGCCCAAGAGACCCAGTACTTC. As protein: CASSPDSAQETQYF.

CDR3 protein: CASSFGRPLGETQYF. The CDR3 DNA sequence: TGTGCCAGCAGTTTCGGGCGGCCCCTTGGGGAGACCCAGTACTTC. This sequence joins TRBV27 and TRBJ2-1; no reliable D call. The J call is in doubt because the DNA end fits TRBJ2-5 better. The CDR3 length is 15 residues. Germline V gives CDR1 MNHEY, CDR2 SMNVEV (reference sequence).

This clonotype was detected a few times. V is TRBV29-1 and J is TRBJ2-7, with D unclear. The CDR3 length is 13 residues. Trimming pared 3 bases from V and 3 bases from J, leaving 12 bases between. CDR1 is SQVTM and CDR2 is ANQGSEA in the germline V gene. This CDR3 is CSVEKGIGYEQYF. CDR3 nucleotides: TGCAGCGTTGAGAAGGGAATTGGCTACGAGCAGTACTTC.

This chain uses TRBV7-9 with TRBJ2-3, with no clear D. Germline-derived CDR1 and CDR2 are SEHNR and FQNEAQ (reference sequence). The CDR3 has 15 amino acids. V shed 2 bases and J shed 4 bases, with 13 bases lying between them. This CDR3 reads CASSLNKVGSDTQYF. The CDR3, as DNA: TGTGCCAGCAGCTTAAACAAGGTCGGTTCAGATACGCAGTATTTT.

CDR3 region: CASSAEADTQYF. The CDR3 DNA sequence: TGCGCCAGCTCGGCGGAAGCAGATACGCAGTATTTT. The V call is TRBV5-1, the J call TRBJ2-3; D remains ambiguous. Trimming took off 7 bases at V and 4 bases at J, with 10 bases between the two ends. The CDR3 has 12 residues. Per germline, CDR1 SGHRS and CDR2 YFSETQ.

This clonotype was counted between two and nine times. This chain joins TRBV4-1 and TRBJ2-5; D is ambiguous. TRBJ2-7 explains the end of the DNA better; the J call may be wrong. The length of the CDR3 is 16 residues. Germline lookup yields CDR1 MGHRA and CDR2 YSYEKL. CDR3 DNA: TGCGCCAGCAGCCAAAATCCCTCGACACAATCCTACGAGCAGTACTTC. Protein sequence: CASSQNPSTQSYEQYF.

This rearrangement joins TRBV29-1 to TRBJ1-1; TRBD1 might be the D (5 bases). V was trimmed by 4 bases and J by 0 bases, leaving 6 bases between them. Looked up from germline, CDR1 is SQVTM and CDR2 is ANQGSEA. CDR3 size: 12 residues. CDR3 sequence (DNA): TGCAGCGTTGGCAGGGTGAACACTGAAGCTTTCTTT. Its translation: CSVGRVNTEAFF.

The CDR3 protein is CATSRDGIMETQYF. The CDR3 bases are TGTGCCACCAGCAGAGATGGCATCATGGAGACCCAGTACTTC. This chain joins TRBV15 and TRBJ2-5; the D is unclear. Germline assignment: CDR1 LNHNV and CDR2 YYDKDF (reference sequence). Trimming shortened V by 0 bases and J by 5 bases, and 10 bases separated the two germline ends. CDR3 size: 14 residues.

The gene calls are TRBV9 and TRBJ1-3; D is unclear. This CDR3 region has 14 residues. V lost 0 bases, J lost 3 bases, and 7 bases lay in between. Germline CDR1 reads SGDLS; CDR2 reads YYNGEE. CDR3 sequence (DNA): TGTGCCAGCAGCGTAGAGTCCGGTGGAAACACCATATATTTT. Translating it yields CASSVESGGNTIYF.

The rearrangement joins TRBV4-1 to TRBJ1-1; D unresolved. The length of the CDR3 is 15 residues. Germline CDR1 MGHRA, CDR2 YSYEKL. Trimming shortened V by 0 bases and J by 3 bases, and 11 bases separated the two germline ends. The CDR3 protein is CASSQESVWDTEAFF. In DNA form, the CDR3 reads TGCGCCAGCAGCCAAGAATCCGTATGGGACACTGAAGCTTTCTTT.

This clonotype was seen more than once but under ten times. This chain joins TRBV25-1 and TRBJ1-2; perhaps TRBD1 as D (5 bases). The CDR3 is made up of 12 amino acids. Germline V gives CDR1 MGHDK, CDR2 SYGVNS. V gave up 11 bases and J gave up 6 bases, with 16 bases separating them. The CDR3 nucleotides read TGTGCCGTTCATACGGGGGGAGATGGCTACACCTTC. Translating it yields CAVHTGGDGYTF.